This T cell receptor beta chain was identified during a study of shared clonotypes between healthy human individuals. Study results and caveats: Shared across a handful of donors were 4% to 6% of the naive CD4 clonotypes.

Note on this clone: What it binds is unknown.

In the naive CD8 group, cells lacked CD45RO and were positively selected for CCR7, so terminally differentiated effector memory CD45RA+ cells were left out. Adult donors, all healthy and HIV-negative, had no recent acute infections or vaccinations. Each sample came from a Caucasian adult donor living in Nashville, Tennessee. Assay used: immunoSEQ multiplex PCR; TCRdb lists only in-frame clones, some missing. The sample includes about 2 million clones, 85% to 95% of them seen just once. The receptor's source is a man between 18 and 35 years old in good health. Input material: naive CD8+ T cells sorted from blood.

Written as DNA, the CDR3 is TGTGCCAGCAGCGTACCGACAGGGGCCCTAAACGACTACACCTTC. It yields the protein CASSVPTGALNDYTF. V usage is TRBV9 and J usage is TRBJ1-2, with 8 nucleotides matching TRBD1. V was pared by 1 base and J by 10 bases, with 12 bases of the junction left unmatched. The CDR3 has 15 residues. The germline CDR1 and CDR2 sequences are SGDLS and YYNGEE.